This section outlines one T cell receptor beta chain sequence together with its context. The sample comes from a study of blood T cell repertoires in COVID-19. Study in general: Samples came from the United States, Italy and Spain, spanning acute and convalescent COVID-19.

V lost 3 bases, J lost 0 bases, and 21 bases lay in between. The CDR3 contains 18 residues. Germline-derived CDR1 and CDR2 are SGDLS and YYNGEE. Per the original methods: Nucleated cell number was recorded as an estimate derived from reference gene primer amplification. Repertoires were generated with immunoSEQ multiplex PCR, while TCRdb's copy carries only in-frame clones and drops some. Clone size and V and J calls were adopted from that table, with D and trimming inferred from the DNA. The data show about 300,000 clones, roughly 90% seen once. The origin of this receptor is a man aged 35-49 years with acute or convalescent COVID-19. The sequenced sample consisted of peripheral blood. The chain links TRBV9 to TRBJ1-1; D ambiguous. Here the CDR3 DNA reads TGTGCCAGCAGCGCCCGCCTGCAGACGGGGAACATGAACACTGAAGCTTTCTTT. It specifies CASSARLQTGNMNTEAFF.